The 32 T cell receptor beta chains below all came from one sample that was sequenced in a study of T cells in Graves' hyperthyroidism and ophthalmopathy. RNA transcripts provided the source from which TCR beta CDR3 regions were amplified. First-round RT-PCR of the TCR CDR3 relied on the HTBI primer set. TCRdb re-derived calls from the multiplex PCR reads in MiXCR, one entry per CDR3 protein. The sample has fewer than 650,000 distinct CDR3 sequences, 13% to 15% seen once. Sequencing input: blood. The receptor source for this set is a woman aged 18-29 years with Graves' ophthalmopathy.

This clonotype was observed many times. The chain's CDR3 is CASSPPSRGNEGEQFF. The DNA for the CDR3 is TGTGCCAGCAGCCCACCCTCTAGGGGAAATGAGGGTGAGCAGTTCTTC. The V and J genes are TRBV7-2 and TRBJ2-1, with D tentatively TRBD1 or TRBD2 (5 bases each). Germline V gene data show CDR1 as SGHTA and CDR2 as FQGNSA. V was shortened by 5 bases and J by 9 bases, with 23 bases between the two germline ends. The length of the CDR3 is 16 residues.

This clonotype appeared many times. The chain uses TRBV20-1 and TRBJ2-4; no clear D. CDR3 length equals 14 residues. Trimming cost V 5 bases and J 0 bases, with 11 bases left between them. CDR1 is DFQATT and CDR2 is SNEGSKA in the germline V gene (reference sequence). CDR3 bases: TGCAGTGCTCCACCCCCGGGAGCCAAAAACATTCAGTACTTC. This codes for CSAPPPGAKNIQYF.

This clonotype was recorded at least ten times. This sequence joins TRBV27 and TRBJ1-6; D is unclear. This CDR3 has 13 residues. V shed 0 bases and J shed 12 bases, with 9 bases lying between them. CDR1 MNHEY and CDR2 SMNVEV come from the germline V gene (reference sequence). CDR3 sequence reads: CASSLSGWQPLHF. The DNA of the CDR3 is TGTGCCAGCAGTTTATCAGGGTGGCAACCCCTCCACTTT.

Notes on this clonotype: Being one base from a much bigger clone, this may be a read error. The chain joins TRBV6-1 to TRBJ1-1; 7 bases line up with TRBD1. Germline V lookup: CDR1 MNHNS, CDR2 SASEGT. The CDR3 totals 13 residues. CDR3 sequence reads: CASRQGTNTETFF. CDR3 sequence (DNA): TGTGCCAGCAGACAGGGGACGAACACTGAAACTTTCTTT.

The chain carries TRBV5-5 and TRBJ2-2; 11 nucleotides agree with TRBD2. CDR1 and CDR2 from the germline V gene are SGHKS and YYEKEE (reference sequence). Trimming at V came to 5 bases and at J to 16 bases, leaving 13 bases not matched to a gene. The CDR3 extends over 14 amino acids. The CDR3 sequence: CASSFKLLAGVRFF. The CDR3, as DNA: TGTGCCAGCAGTTTCAAATTACTAGCGGGAGTACGGTTTTTT.

This clonotype was detected only a few times. The chain recombines TRBV5-8 with TRBJ2-7; 8 bases are a match to TRBD1. Germline CDR1 is SGHTS and CDR2 is YDEGEE. This CDR3 has 14 residues. After removal of 3 bases from V and 3 bases from J, the junction contained 5 bases not matched to a gene. The DNA for the CDR3 is TGTGCCAGCAGCTCACGACAGGGGTACTACGAGCAGTACTTC. It yields the protein CASSSRQGYYEQYF. Based on the CDR3 plus reference TRBV5-8 and TRBJ2-7, the full variable domain is EAGVTQSPTHLIKTRGQQATLRCSPISGHTSVYWYQQALGLGLQFLLWYDEGEERNRGNFPPRFSGRQFPNYSSELNVNALELEDSALYLCASSSRQGYYEQYFGPGTRLTVT.

This clonotype was counted ten times or more. This chain connects TRBV7-3 to TRBJ2-3; weak D call: TRBD1 (5 bases). The CDR3 extends over 15 amino acids. Germline lookup yields CDR1 SGHTA and CDR2 FQGTGA. Deletions cut 0 bases from V and 4 bases from J, with 11 bases between. The CDR3 sequence: CASSLTLGQADTQYF. The DNA for the CDR3 is TGTGCCAGCAGCTTAACCCTGGGGCAGGCAGATACGCAGTATTTT. The whole variable domain, filled in from reference TRBV7-3 and TRBJ2-3, reads GAGVSQTPSNKVTEKGKYVELRCDPISGHTALYWYRQSLGQGPEFLIYFQGTGAADDSGLPNDRFFAVRPEGSVSTLKIQRTERGDSAVYLCASSLTLGQADTQYFGPGTRLTVL.

In its sample, this clonotype was seen a few times. The chain couples TRBV19 to TRBJ2-2, with D hard to call. V lost 4 bases and J lost 1, with 13 bases in between. Germline CDR1 is LNHDA and CDR2 is SQIVND (reference sequence). There are 16 residues in the CDR3. CDR3 region: CASSKSSNLNTGELFF. In DNA, the CDR3 is TGTGCCAGTAGTAAGTCTTCCAATTTGAACACCGGGGAGCTGTTTTTT.

This clonotype showed up many times. J is TRBJ2-7 and V is TRBV20-1, with 11 bases identical to TRBD2. V lost 2 bases, J lost 3 bases, and 3 bases stayed unmatched. Germline assignment: CDR1 DFQATT and CDR2 SNEGSKA (reference sequence). The CDR3 spans 14 residues. The CDR3 loop reads CSARILAGDYEQYF. CDR3 sequence (DNA): TGCAGTGCTAGAATACTAGCGGGAGACTACGAGCAGTACTTC.

Ten or more counts support this clonotype. The rearrangement uses TRBV20-1 and TRBJ2-1; the match to TRBD2 covers 7 bases. The CDR3 has 14 residues. The J segment lost 3 bases and the V segment lost 3 bases, leaving 5 bases of the junction unmatched. The germline CDR1 and CDR2 sequences are DFQATT and SNEGSKA (reference sequence). The CDR3: CSARAGAGYNEQFF. Here the CDR3 DNA reads TGCAGTGCTAGGGCGGGAGCTGGCTACAATGAGCAGTTCTTC.

The chain links TRBV3-1 to TRBJ2-6; no clear D gene. The CDR3 is made up of 15 amino acids. Germline values: CDR1 LGHDT, CDR2 YNNKEL (reference sequence). Trimming left V 6 bases short and J 0 bases short, with 9 bases between. The CDR3 coding sequence is TGTGCCAGCAGTTCAGGTTACTCTGGGGCCAACGTCCTGACTTTC. Its protein product is CASSSGYSGANVLTF. Full variable domain (missing parts from reference TRBV3-1 and TRBJ2-6): DTAVSQTPKYLVTQMGNDKSIKCEQNLGHDTMYWYKQDSKKFLKIMFSYNNKELIINETVPNRFSPKSPDKAHLNLHINSLELGDSAVYFCASSSGYSGANVLTFGAGSRLTVL.

The table lists this clonotype with many counts. The genes are TRBV20-1 and TRBJ2-3; 10 bases agree with TRBD2. V was clipped by 5 bases and J by 4 bases; unmatched bases: 6. Per germline, CDR1 DFQATT and CDR2 SNEGSKA (reference sequence). The CDR3 extends over 14 amino acids. The CDR3 protein is CSAVLAGASDTQYF. CDR3 nucleotide sequence: TGCAGTGCTGTTCTAGCGGGAGCCTCAGATACGCAGTATTTT.

V is TRBV6-2 or TRBV6-3 and J is TRBJ1-5; D is ambiguous. The CDR3 loop spans 15 amino acids. Germline V gives CDR1 MNHEY, CDR2 SVGEGT. V was shortened by 8 bases and J by 3 bases, with 17 bases between the two germline ends. The CDR3, as DNA: TGTGCCAGCTCCCCAGTTGCTGGGTCCAATCAGCCCCAGCATTTT. It translates to CASSPVAGSNQPQHF.

As regards this clonotype: At one of its ends the junction is not consistent with the germline gene, which may arise from a read error. The chain uses TRBV10-3 and TRBJ2-7; no definite D call. The CDR3 runs to 11 residues. The V gene's germline CDR1 is ENHRY and CDR2 SYGVKD. The CDR3 sequence is CAISESCEQYF. CDR3 DNA: TGTGCCATCAGTGAGTCCTGCGAGCAGTACTTC.

This clonotype was recorded at least ten times. V gene TRBV14 combines with J gene TRBJ2-1; 9 bases match TRBD2. Trimming cost V 5 bases and J 0 bases; bases outside gene matches: 5. Germline V gene sequence: CDR1 SGHDN, CDR2 FVKESK. This CDR3 is built from 16 residues. CDR3 amino acids: CASSFFSGSSYNEQFF. DNA for the CDR3: TGTGCCAGCAGCTTCTTTAGCGGGAGCTCCTACAATGAGCAGTTCTTC.

The sample holds many counts of this clonotype. The chain has TRBV29-1 and TRBJ2-7; a possible D gene is TRBD2 (6 bases). V was pared by 1 base and J by 4 bases, with 26 bases between. There are 18 residues in the CDR3. Germline V gives CDR1 SQVTM, CDR2 ANQGSEA. CDR3 bases: TGCAGCGTTGAAGGGACCGACGTGGGGGGAGAAGCGACTTACGAGCAGTACTTC. Protein: CSVEGTDVGGEATYEQYF.

In this sample, this clonotype turned up many times. This chain joins TRBV5-1 and TRBJ1-1, with D maybe TRBD1 (6 bases). Trimming shortened V by 4 bases and J by 4 bases, and 14 bases separated the two germline ends. This CDR3 contains 14 residues. From germline, CDR1 is SGHRS and CDR2 YFSETQ. The CDR3 spells CASSGGQLSTEAFF. CDR3 sequence (DNA): TGCGCCAGCAGCGGCGGACAGCTTTCCACTGAAGCTTTCTTT.

This clonotype was observed at least ten times. The genes are TRBV25-1 and TRBJ2-1; possible D gene TRBD1, 6 bases. Germline CDR1 reads MGHDK; CDR2 reads SYGVNS. The CDR3 contains 18 residues. Trimming removed 1 base from V and 4 bases from J, with 20 bases in between. CDR3 protein: CASSESGWGLNGYNEQFF. In DNA, the CDR3 is TGTGCCAGCAGTGAATCGGGGTGGGGGCTCAACGGGTACAATGAGCAGTTCTTC.

This clonotype was recorded once. The junction departs from the called germline gene at one end, perhaps through a read error. The chain recombines TRBV18 with TRBJ2-5, with 8 bases fitting TRBD2. The CDR3 has 16 amino acids. The germline CDR1 and CDR2 sequences are KGHSH and LQKENI. The chain's CDR3 is CTSSREPGLEDSAQYF. As DNA, the CDR3 is TGTACCAGCTCACGAGAACCGGGACTAGAAGACTCAGCCCAGTACTTC. The full variable domain, in which reference TRBV18 and TRBJ2-5 provide the parts outside the CDR3, is NAGVMQNPRHLVRRRGQEARLRCSPMKGHSHVYWYRQLPEEGLKFMVYLQKENIIDESGMPKERFSAEFPKEGPSILRIQQVVRGDSAAYFCTSSREPGLEDSAQYFGPGTRLLVL.

In this sample, this clonotype turned up once. It may be a read error: a sequence one base away is much more abundant. The V and J genes are TRBV10-3 and TRBJ1-1, with D perhaps matching TRBD1 (5 bases). Looked up from germline, CDR1 is ENHRY and CDR2 is SYGVKD. V lost 3 bases and J lost 0, with 20 bases in between. The CDR3 spans 18 residues. DNA for the CDR3: TGTGCCATCAGTGATCGGTGGGCGCACGGGGGGATGAACACTGAAGCTTTCTTT. It is translated as CAISDRWAHGGMNTEAFF.

This clonotype occurred a few times. V usage is TRBV20-1 and J usage is TRBJ2-3; a weak D match, TRBD2 (6 bases). Trimming took 6 bases from V and 3 from J, leaving 19 bases between them. Germline CDR1 reads DFQATT; CDR2 reads SNEGSKA (reference sequence). There are 15 residues in the CDR3. CDR3 in amino acids: CSATRGGDLTDTQYF. The CDR3 region has the DNA TGCAGTGCGACTCGCGGAGGGGATCTTACAGATACGCAGTATTTT.

In this sample, this clonotype turned up a few times. Compared with germline, one end of the junction differs, possibly owing to a read error. The CDR3 nucleotides read TGTGCCGGCAGCCTTAGACTAGCGGGAGCCCACAATGAGCAGTTCTTC. Amino acid sequence: CAGSLRLAGAHNEQFF. The chain carries TRBV7-6 and TRBJ2-1; 12 nucleotides agree with TRBD2. Germline V gene lookup returns CDR1 SGHVS and CDR2 FNYEAQ. The CDR3 loop spans 16 amino acids.

The gene calls are TRBV6-1 and TRBJ2-7; 10 positions agree with TRBD2. The CDR3 is 14 residues long. The ends lost 10 bases at V and 5 bases at J; junction bases unmatched: 11. From germline, CDR1 is MNHNS and CDR2 SASEGT. The CDR3 nucleotides read TGTGCCACCAGCGGGAGGGCCTGGAACCACGAGCAGTACTTC. Translating gives CATSGRAWNHEQYF.

This clonotype was recorded at least ten times. The genes are TRBV27 and TRBJ2-3; 10 nucleotides line up with TRBD2. The CDR3 has 17 amino acids. The germline V gene has CDR1 MNHEY and CDR2 SMNVEV (reference sequence). Trimming took 0 bases from V and 3 from J; bases not matched to a gene: 6. CDR3 amino acids: CASSLSASGSLTDTQYF. CDR3 bases: TGTGCCAGCAGTTTATCGGCTAGCGGGAGTCTTACAGATACGCAGTATTTT.

This clonotype was recorded a few times. The chain carries TRBV12-3 or TRBV12-4 and TRBJ2-2; a weak D match, TRBD2 (6 bases). The CDR3 is made up of 16 amino acids. Trimming shortened V by 11 bases and J by 3 bases, and 22 bases separated the two germline ends. CDR3: CARARSGTPDTGELFF. The CDR3 DNA follows: TGTGCCCGGGCGAGATCCGGGACTCCTGACACCGGGGAGCTGTTTTTT.

This clonotype was seen ten or more times. This chain joins TRBV13 and TRBJ2-1, with no clear D. Germline V gives CDR1 PRHDT, CDR2 FYEKMQ (reference sequence). Trimming took 5 bases from V and 7 from J, leaving 9 bases between them. CDR3 length: 12 residues. The CDR3: CASSPLTNEQFF. DNA of the CDR3: TGTGCCAGCAGCCCCCTTACGAATGAGCAGTTCTTC.

The V call is TRBV2, the J call TRBJ1-5; D is possibly TRBD1 (5 bases). Germline V gene sequence: CDR1 SNHLY, CDR2 FYNNEI. The CDR3 is made up of 15 amino acids. The V gene lost 5 bases and the J gene lost 7 bases, with 18 bases spanning the gap. The CDR3 region has the DNA TGTGCCAGCAGTTCTCGGCCAACCCGGGGGCAGCCCCAGCATTTT. Translation: CASSSRPTRGQPQHF.

This clonotype has a count of ten or more. This chain joins TRBV28 and TRBJ2-7; 7 bases are shared with TRBD1. The CDR3 loop spans 17 amino acids. The germline gives CDR1 MDHEN, CDR2 SYDVKM. After removal of 5 bases from V and 2 bases from J, the junction contained 15 bases not matched to a gene. Here the CDR3 reads CASSRLIYRDSPYEQYF. Here the CDR3 DNA reads TGTGCCAGCAGTCGACTGATTTACCGGGACAGCCCCTACGAGCAGTACTTC.

This clonotype was picked up many times. V is TRBV5-8 and J is TRBJ2-5, with no clear D. The CDR3 contains 15 residues. V gave up 1 base and J gave up 2 bases, with 12 bases separating them. Germline CDR1 is SGHTS and CDR2 is YDEGEE. The CDR3 reads CASSLRRRSQETQYF. CDR3 nucleotides: TGTGCCAGCAGCTTGAGGCGCAGGTCACAAGAGACCCAGTACTTC.

This clonotype was seen a few times. The chain joins TRBV30 to TRBJ2-7; 8 bases match TRBD1. The CDR3 runs 12 residues. The V segment lost 2 bases and the J segment 6 bases; nucleotides outside the gene matches: 3. Germline CDR1 and CDR2: GTSNPN and SVGIG (reference sequence). CDR3 sequence: CAWSPTGGEQYF. Here the CDR3 DNA reads TGTGCCTGGAGTCCTACAGGGGGCGAGCAGTACTTC.

In this sample, this clonotype turned up many times. The chain combines TRBV5-1 with TRBJ2-7, with 7 bases matching TRBD1. The CDR3 loop spans 15 amino acids. J gave up 6 bases and V 0 bases, and 9 bases lay outside the gene matches. Germline CDR1 and CDR2: SGHRS and YFSETQ. The CDR3 region is CASSLGQGLDGEQYF. The CDR3 DNA follows: TGCGCCAGCAGCTTGGGACAGGGCCTAGATGGCGAGCAGTACTTC.

The chain uses TRBV30 and TRBJ2-1, with TRBD2 identical over 13 bases. Germline trimming cut 2 bases from V and 4 bases from J; bases unmatched to any gene: 8. This CDR3 is 17 amino acids long. Germline V CDR1 and CDR2: GTSNPN, SVGIG (reference sequence). The CDR3 nucleotides are TGTGCCTGGAGTCTCGGACTAGCGGGAGAAGTTTACAATGAGCAGTTCTTC. This codes for CAWSLGLAGEVYNEQFF.